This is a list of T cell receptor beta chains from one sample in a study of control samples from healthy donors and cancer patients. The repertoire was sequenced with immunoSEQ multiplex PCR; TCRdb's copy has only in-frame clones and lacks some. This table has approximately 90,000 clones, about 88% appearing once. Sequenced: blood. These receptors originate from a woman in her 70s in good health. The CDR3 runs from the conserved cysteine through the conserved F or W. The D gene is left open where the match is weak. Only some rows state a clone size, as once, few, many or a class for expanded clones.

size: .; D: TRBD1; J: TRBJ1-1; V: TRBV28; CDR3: CASSPQGANTEAFF; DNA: TGTGCCAGCAGTCCACAGGGGGCCAACACTGAAGCTTTCTTT
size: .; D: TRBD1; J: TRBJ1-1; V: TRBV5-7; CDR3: CASSLGTGTGYHRNTEAFF; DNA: TGTGCCAGCAGCCTCGGCACCGGGACAGGGTATCACCGGAACACTGAAGCTTTCTTT
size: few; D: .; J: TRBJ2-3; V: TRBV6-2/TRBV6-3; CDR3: CASSYAIGDSSTDTQYF; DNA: TGTGCCAGCAGTTACGCGATCGGCGATTCTAGCACAGATACGCAGTATTTT
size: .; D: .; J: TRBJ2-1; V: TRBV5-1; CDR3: CASSRGEGNEQFF; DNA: TGCGCCAGCAGCAGGGGGGAGGGGAATGAGCAGTTCTTC
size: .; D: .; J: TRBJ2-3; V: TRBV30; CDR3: CAWSVRGDTQYF; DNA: TGTGCCTGGAGTGTGAGGGGAGATACGCAGTATTTT
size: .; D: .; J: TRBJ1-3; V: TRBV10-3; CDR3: CAISSPFTVSSGNTIYF; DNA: TGTGCCATCAGTAGCCCCTTTACAGTTAGCTCTGGAAACACCATATATTTT
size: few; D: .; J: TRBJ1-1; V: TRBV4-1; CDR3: CASSHDNNVNTEAFF; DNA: TGCGCCAGCAGCCACGACAATAACGTGAACACTGAAGCTTTCTTT
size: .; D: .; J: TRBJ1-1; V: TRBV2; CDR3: CASTLTGGTEAFF; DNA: TGTGCCAGCACCCTTACTGGGGGGACTGAAGCTTTCTTT
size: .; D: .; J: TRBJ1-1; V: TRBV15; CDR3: CATSRATVNTEAFF; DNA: TGTGCCACCAGCAGGGCTACGGTGAACACTGAAGCTTTCTTT
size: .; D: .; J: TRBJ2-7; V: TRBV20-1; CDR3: CSARQTYEQYF; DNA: TGCAGTGCTAGACAAACCTACGAGCAGTACTTC
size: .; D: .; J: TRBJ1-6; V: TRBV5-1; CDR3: CASSLNTDNSPLHF; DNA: TGCGCCAGCAGCTTGAACACGGATAATTCACCCCTCCACTTT
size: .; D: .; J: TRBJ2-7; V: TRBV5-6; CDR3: CASSLATYYEQYF; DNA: TGTGCCAGCAGCTTGGCCACTTACTACGAGCAGTACTTC
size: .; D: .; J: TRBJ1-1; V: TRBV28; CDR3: CASTLTRNTEAFF; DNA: TGTGCCAGCACTTTAACACGGAACACTGAAGCTTTCTTT
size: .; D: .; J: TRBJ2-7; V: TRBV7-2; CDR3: CASSLTTGNYEQYF; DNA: TGTGCCAGCAGCTTAACGACAGGTAACTACGAGCAGTACTTC
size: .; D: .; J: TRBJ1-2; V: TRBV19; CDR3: CASTRYGLTASYGYTF; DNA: TGTGCCAGTACGCGCTATGGCCTAACTGCCTCCTATGGCTACACCTTC
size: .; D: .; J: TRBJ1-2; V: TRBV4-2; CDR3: CASSQDHRANYGYTF; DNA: TGTGCCAGCAGCCAAGATCACAGGGCTAACTATGGCTACACCTTC
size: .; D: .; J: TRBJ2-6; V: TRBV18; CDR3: CASSSRPDSGANVLTF; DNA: TGTGCCAGCTCCTCGCGACCCGACTCTGGGGCCAACGTCCTGACTTTC
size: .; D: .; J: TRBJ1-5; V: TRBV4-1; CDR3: CASSQDGDQPQHF; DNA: TGCGCCAGCAGCCAAGATGGGGATCAGCCCCAGCATTTT
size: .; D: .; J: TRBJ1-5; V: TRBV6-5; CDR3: CAIRDGYSNQPQHF; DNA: TGTGCCATCCGGGACGGTTATAGCAATCAGCCCCAGCATTTT
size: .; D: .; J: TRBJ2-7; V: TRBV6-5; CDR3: CASRTRKGSYEQYF; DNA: TGTGCCAGCAGAACGCGCAAAGGGTCTTACGAGCAGTACTTC
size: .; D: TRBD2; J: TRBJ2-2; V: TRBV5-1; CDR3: CASSSIAGGPGELFF; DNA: TGCGCCAGCAGCTCGATAGCGGGGGGTCCCGGGGAGCTGTTTTTT
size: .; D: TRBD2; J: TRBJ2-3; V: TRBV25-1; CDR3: CASSALAGPLDTQYF; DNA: TGTGCCAGCAGTGCGTTAGCGGGTCCCCTAGATACGCAGTATTTT
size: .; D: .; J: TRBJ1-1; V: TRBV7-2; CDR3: CASSSWLRVANTEAFF; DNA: TGTGCCAGCAGCTCCTGGCTCAGAGTGGCGAACACTGAAGCTTTCTTT
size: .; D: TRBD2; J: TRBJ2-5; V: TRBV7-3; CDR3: CASSLLAGEETQYF; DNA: TGTGCCAGCAGCTTATTAGCGGGGGAAGAGACCCAGTACTTC
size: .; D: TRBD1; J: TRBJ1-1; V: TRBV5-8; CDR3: CASSLATGVGTEAFF; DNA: TGTGCCAGCAGCTTGGCAACAGGGGTTGGCACTGAAGCTTTCTTT
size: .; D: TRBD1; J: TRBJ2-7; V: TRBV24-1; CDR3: CLFRQGERDEQYF; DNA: TGCCTTTTCCGACAGGGGGAGAGAGACGAGCAGTACTTC
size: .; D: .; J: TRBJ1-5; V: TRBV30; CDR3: CAWSVGQANNQPQHF; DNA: TGTGCCTGGAGTGTAGGGCAGGCCAACAATCAGCCCCAGCATTTT
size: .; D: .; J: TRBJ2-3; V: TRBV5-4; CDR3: CASSLLEGGNTQYF; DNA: TGTGCCAGCAGCTTGCTGGAGGGGGGGAATACGCAGTATTTT
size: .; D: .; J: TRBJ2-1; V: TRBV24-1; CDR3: CATSDPKGSSYNEQFF; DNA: TGTGCCACCAGTGATCCCAAAGGTAGCTCCTACAATGAGCAGTTCTTC
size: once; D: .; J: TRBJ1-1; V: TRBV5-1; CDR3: CASSWGTANTEAFF; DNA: TGCGCCAGCAGCTGGGGGACGGCGAACACTGAAGCTTTCTTT
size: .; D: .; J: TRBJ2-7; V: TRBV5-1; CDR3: CASNPQQSGGVYEQYF; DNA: TGCGCCAGCAACCCCCAACAGTCGGGGGGCGTCTACGAGCAGTACTTC
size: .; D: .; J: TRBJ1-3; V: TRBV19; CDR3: CATRNLSGNTIYF; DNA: TGTGCCACTCGGAACCTCTCTGGAAACACCATATATTTT
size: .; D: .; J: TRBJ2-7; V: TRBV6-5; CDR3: CASSYSGTGRYEQYF; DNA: TGTGCCAGCAGTTACTCGGGCACGGGGAGGTACGAGCAGTACTTC
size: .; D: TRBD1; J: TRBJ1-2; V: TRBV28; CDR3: CASSTDRGNYGYTF; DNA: TGTGCCAGCAGTACAGACAGGGGAAACTATGGCTACACCTTC
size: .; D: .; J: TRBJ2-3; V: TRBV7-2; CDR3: CASSLGARQDTQYF; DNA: TGTGCCAGCAGCTTAGGGGCCCGCCAGGATACGCAGTATTTT
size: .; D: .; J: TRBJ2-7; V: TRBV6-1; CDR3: CASSEFETYEQYF; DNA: TGTGCCAGCAGTGAATTCGAGACCTACGAGCAGTACTTC
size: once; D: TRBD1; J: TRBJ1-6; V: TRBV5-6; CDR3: CASSLAQGGFDNSPLHF; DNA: TGTGCCAGCAGCTTGGCCCAAGGGGGCTTCGATAATTCACCCCTCCACTTT
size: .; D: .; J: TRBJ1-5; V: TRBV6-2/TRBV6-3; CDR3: CASSSQTRPQHF; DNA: TGTGCCAGCAGTTCCCAGACACGTCCCCAGCATTTT
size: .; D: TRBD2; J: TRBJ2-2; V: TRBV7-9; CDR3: CASSLPGAGAGGELFF; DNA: TGTGCCAGCAGCCTGCCAGGCGCGGGAGCGGGCGGGGAGCTGTTTTTT
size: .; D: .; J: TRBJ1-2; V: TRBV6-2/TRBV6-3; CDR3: CASSLQGIGYTF; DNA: TGTGCCAGCAGTCTACAGGGTATAGGCTACACCTTC
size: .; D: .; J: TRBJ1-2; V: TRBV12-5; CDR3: CASGLVGLFGYTF; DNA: TGTGCTAGTGGTTTAGTGGGGTTGTTTGGCTACACCTTC
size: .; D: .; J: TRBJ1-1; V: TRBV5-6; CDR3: CASSLSRRGEAFF; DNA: TGTGCCAGCAGCTTATCGAGGCGAGGTGAAGCTTTCTTT
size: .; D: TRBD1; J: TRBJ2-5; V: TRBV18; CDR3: CASSPRDRVGETQYF; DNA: TGTGCCAGCTCACCGCGTGACAGGGTGGGAGAGACCCAGTACTTC
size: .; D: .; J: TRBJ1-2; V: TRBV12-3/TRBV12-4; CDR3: CASRSTGYYGYTF; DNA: TGTGCCAGCAGGTCCACAGGGTACTATGGCTACACCTTC
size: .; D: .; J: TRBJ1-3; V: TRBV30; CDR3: CAWSGRVGSSGNTIYF; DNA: TGTGCCTGGAGTGGAAGGGTTGGTTCCTCTGGAAACACCATATATTTT
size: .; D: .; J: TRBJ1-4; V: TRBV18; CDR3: CASSQRDSREKLFF; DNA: TGTGCCAGCTCGCAACGAGATTCTCGAGAAAAACTGTTTTTT
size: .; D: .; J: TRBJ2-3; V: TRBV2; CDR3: CASSSRTSERDTQYF; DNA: TGTGCCAGCAGCAGTAGAACATCGGAGCGAGATACGCAGTATTTT
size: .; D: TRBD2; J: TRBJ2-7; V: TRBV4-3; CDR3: CASSQGTSGRGEQYF; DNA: TGCGCCAGCAGCCAAGGGACTAGCGGGAGAGGCGAGCAGTACTTC
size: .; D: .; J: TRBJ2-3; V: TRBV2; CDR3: CASSVGTYTDTQYF; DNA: TGTGCCAGCAGTGTCGGGACCTACACAGATACGCAGTATTTT
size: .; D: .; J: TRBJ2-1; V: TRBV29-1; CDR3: CSVPGGPSEQFF; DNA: TGCAGCGTTCCGGGGGGCCCCAGCGAGCAGTTCTTC
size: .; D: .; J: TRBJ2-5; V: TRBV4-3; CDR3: CASSQDRGFQETQYF; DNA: TGCGCCAGCAGCCAAGATCGAGGGTTCCAAGAGACCCAGTACTTC
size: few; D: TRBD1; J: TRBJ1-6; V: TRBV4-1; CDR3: CASSPWGQGDSPLHF; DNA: TGCGCCAGCAGCCCCTGGGGACAGGGAGATTCACCCCTCCACTTT
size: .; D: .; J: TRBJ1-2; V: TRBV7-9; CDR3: CASSLQATGGGRSYGYTF; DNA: TGTGCCAGCAGCTTACAAGCAACCGGGGGCGGCAGGAGCTATGGCTACACCTTC
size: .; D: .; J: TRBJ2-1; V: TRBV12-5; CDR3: CASGLVGTAASSYNEQFF; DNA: TGTGCTAGTGGTTTGGTAGGGACCGCTGCTAGCTCCTACAATGAGCAGTTCTTC
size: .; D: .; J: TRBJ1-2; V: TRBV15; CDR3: CATSTRQTGEGYTF; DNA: TGTGCCACCAGCACTAGACAGACAGGCGAGGGCTACACCTTC